This TCR beta chain was retrieved from a study of cytomegalovirus exposure and HLA in healthy donors. Overall study: Out of 150 million to 200 million T cells, an earlier analysis found about 120 million unique TCR beta sequences in total. Of some 400 genotyped donors, about 81% clustered with self-reported Caucasian donors.

The CDR3 is 15 residues long. Germline CDR1 is LGHNA and CDR2 is YSLEER. Primers: 60 Vbeta forward and 13 Jbeta reverse. How the authors handled the data: The authors later counted 65 million to 80 million unique TCR beta chains, 8.5 million to 13 million of them shared. Some clones are missing from TCRdb's copy, which holds only in-frame ones; the method was immunoSEQ multiplex PCR. Clone size and the V and J calls come from that table; the DNA yielded D and trimming. The sample has 150,000 to 200,000 clones; about four fifths are singletons. As for this clone: What it binds is unknown.

Study outcomes and limitations: Earlier analysis found most TCR beta V segments productive about 87% or about 30% of the time.

The chain carries TRBV4-3 and TRBJ2-5; possible D gene TRBD1, 7 bases. The J call may be faulty, since TRBJ2-7 better matches the DNA end. What was sequenced was PBMCs. The sequence came from a male donor in good health and CMV-seropositive. The CDR3 here is CASSQDYQGGYEQYF. The CDR3 nucleotides are TGCGCCAGCAGCCAAGATTACCAGGGGGGCTACGAGCAGTACTTC.